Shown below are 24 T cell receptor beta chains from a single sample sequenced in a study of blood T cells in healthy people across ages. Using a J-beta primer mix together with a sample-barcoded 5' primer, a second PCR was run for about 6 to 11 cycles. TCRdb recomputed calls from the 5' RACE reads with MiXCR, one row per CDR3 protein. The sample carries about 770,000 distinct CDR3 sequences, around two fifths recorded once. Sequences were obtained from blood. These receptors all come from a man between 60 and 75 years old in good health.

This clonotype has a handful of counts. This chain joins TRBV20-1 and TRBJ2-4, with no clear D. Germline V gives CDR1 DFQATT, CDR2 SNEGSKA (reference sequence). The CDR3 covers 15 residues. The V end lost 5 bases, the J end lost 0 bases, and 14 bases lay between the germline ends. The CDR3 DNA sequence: TGCAGTGCTTTGGAGCCCCGAAGAGCCAAAAACATTCAGTACTTC. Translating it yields CSALEPRRAKNIQYF.

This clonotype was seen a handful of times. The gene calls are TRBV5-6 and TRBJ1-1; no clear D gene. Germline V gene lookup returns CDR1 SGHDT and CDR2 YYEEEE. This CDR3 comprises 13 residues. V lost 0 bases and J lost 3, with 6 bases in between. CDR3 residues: CASSLGRYTEAFF. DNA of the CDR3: TGTGCCAGCAGCTTGGGACGGTACACTGAAGCTTTCTTT.

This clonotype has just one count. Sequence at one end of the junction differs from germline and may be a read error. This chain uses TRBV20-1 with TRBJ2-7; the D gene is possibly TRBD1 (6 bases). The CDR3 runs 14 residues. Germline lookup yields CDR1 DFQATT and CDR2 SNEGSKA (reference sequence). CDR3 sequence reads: CGAFGQTNIYEQYF. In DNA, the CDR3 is TGCGGTGCCTTCGGACAGACAAATATCTACGAGCAGTACTTC.

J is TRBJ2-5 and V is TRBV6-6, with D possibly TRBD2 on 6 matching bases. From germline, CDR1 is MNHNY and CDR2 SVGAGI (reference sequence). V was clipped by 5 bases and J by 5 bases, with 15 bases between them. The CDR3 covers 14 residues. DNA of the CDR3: TGTGCCAGCAGTCGCCGCCCGGCGGGGGAGACCCAGTACTTC. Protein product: CASSRRPAGETQYF.

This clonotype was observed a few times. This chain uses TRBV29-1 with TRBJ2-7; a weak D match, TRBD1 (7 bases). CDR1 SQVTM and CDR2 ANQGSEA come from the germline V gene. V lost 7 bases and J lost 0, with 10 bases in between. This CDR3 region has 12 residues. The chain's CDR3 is CSGGTVSYEQYF. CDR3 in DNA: TGCAGCGGCGGGACAGTCTCCTACGAGCAGTACTTC.

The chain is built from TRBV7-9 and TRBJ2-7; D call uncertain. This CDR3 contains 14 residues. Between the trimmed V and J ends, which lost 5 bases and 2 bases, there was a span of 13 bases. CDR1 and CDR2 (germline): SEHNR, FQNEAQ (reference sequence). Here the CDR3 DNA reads TGTGCCAGCAGCCCAAATGGCAAACCCTACGAGCAGTACTTC. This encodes CASSPNGKPYEQYF.

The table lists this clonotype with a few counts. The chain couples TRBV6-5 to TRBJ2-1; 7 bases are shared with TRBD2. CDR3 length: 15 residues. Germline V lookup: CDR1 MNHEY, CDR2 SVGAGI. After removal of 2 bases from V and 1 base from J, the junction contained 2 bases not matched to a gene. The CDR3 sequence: CASSYREGSYNEQFF. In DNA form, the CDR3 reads TGTGCCAGCAGTTACAGGGAGGGGTCCTACAATGAGCAGTTCTTC.

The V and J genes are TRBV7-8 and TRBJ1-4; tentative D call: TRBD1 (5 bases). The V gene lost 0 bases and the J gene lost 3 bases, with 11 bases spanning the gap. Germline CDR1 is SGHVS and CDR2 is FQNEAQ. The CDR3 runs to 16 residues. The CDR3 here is CASSLATGEANEKLFF. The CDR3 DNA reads TGTGCCAGCAGCTTAGCGACGGGGGAGGCTAATGAAAAACTGTTTTTT.

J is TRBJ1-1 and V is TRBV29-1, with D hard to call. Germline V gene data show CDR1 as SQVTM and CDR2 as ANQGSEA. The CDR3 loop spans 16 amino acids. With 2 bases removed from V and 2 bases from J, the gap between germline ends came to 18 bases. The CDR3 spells CSVETVPGIKNTEAFF. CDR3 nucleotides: TGCAGCGTTGAAACTGTACCGGGGATCAAAAACACTGAAGCTTTCTTT.

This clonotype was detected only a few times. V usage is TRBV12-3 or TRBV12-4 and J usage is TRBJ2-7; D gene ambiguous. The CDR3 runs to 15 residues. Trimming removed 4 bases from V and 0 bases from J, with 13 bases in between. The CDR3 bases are TGTGCCAGCAGTTGGGCCGGTGACCCCTCCTACGAGCAGTACTTC. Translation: CASSWAGDPSYEQYF.

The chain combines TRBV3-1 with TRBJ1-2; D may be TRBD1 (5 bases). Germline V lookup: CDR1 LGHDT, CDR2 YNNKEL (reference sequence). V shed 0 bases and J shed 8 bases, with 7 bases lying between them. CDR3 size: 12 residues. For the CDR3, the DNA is TGTGCCAGCAGCCAAGAAGGGGAAGGCTACACCTTC. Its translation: CASSQEGEGYTF.

CDR3: CASSFPGRGQYF. CDR3 in DNA: TGTGCCAGCAGCTTTCCCGGCCGGGGGCAGTACTTC. V usage is TRBV7-9 and J usage is TRBJ2-1, with a tentative D call TRBD2 (5 bases). The closer fit of TRBJ2-7 to the DNA end suggests the J call may be wrong. CDR1 is SEHNR, CDR2 FQNEAQ, per germline (reference sequence). The CDR3 is 12 residues long.

The CDR3 spells CASSFPTGGNGYTF. Here the CDR3 DNA reads TGTGCCAGCAGCTTTCCGACAGGGGGTAATGGCTACACCTTC. The chain joins TRBV7-9 to TRBJ1-2; TRBD1 matches at 9 bases. Per the germline V gene, CDR1 is SEHNR and CDR2 is FQNEAQ (reference sequence). This CDR3 has 14 residues. Trimming cost V 3 bases and J 6 bases; bases outside gene matches: 5.

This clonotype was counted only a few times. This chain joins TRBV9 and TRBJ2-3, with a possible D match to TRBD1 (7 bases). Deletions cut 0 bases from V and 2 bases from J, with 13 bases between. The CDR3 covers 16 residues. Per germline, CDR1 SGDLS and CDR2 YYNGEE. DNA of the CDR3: TGTGCCAGCAGCGTAGGACAGGGCGGGAACACAGATACGCAGTATTTT. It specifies CASSVGQGGNTDTQYF.

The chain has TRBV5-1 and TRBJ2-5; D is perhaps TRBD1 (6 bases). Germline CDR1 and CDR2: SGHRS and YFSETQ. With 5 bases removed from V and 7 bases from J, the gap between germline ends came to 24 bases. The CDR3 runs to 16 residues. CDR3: CASSYSQGALLATQYF. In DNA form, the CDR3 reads TGCGCCAGCAGTTATTCACAGGGAGCCCTTCTGGCGACCCAGTACTTC.

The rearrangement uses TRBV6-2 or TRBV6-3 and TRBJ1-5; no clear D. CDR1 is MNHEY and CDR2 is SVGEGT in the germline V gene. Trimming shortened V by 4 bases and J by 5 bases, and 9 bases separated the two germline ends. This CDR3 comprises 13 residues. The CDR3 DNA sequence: TGTGCCAGCAGTTCCCCTATCTATCAGCCCCAGCATTTT. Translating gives CASSSPIYQPQHF.

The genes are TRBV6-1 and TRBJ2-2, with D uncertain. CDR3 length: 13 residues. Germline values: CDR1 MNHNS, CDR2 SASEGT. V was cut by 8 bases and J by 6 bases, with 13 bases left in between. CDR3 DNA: TGTGCCAGCTGGGTGACGGTGGCCGGGGAGCTGTTTTTT. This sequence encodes CASWVTVAGELFF.

CDR3 loop: CASSLRGTASYEQYF. CDR3 sequence (DNA): TGTGCCAGCAGCCTGAGAGGGACGGCTTCCTACGAGCAGTACTTC. This chain links TRBV11-3 with TRBJ2-7; D possibly matches TRBD1 or TRBD2 (5 bases each). CDR3 length: 15 amino acids. Deletions cut 5 bases from V and 1 base from J, with 15 bases between. Per the germline V gene, CDR1 is SGHNT and CDR2 is YENEEA.

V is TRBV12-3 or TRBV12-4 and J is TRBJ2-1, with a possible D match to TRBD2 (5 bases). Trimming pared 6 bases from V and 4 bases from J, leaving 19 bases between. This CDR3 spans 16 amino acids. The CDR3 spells CASSPRQGGIYNEQFF. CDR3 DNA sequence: TGTGCCAGCAGCCCCAGACAAGGAGGAATTTACAATGAGCAGTTCTTC.

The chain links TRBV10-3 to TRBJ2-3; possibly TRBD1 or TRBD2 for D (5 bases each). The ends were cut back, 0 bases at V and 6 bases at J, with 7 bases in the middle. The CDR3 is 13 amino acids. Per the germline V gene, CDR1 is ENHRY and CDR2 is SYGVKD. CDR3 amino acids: CAISESGVDTQYF. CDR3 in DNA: TGTGCCATCAGTGAGTCGGGGGTTGATACGCAGTATTTT.

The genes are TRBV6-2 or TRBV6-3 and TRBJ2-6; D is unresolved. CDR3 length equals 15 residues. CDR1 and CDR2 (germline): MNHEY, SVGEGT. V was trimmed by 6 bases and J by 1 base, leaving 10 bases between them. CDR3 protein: CASSILGSGANVLTF. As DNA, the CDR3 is TGTGCCAGCAGCATACTGGGTTCTGGGGCCAACGTCCTGACTTTC.

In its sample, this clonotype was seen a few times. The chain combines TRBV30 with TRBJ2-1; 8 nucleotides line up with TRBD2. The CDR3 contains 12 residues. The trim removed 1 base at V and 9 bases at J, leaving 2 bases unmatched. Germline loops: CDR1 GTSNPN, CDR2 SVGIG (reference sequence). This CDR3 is CAWSAGGLEQFF. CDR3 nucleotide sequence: TGTGCCTGGAGTGCGGGGGGGCTTGAGCAGTTCTTC.

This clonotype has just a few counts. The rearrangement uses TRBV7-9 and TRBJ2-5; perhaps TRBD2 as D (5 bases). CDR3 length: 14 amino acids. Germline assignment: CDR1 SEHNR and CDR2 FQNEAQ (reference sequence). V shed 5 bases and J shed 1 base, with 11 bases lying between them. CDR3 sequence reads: CASSPPGFQETQYF. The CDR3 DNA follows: TGTGCCAGCAGCCCCCCGGGGTTCCAAGAGACCCAGTACTTC. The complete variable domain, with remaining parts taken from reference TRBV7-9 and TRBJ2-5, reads DTGVSQNPRHKITKRGQNVTFRCDPISEHNRLYWYRQTLGQGPEFLTYFQNEAQLEKSRLLSDRFSAERPKGSFSTLEIQRTEQGDSAMYLCASSPPGFQETQYFGPGTRLLVL.

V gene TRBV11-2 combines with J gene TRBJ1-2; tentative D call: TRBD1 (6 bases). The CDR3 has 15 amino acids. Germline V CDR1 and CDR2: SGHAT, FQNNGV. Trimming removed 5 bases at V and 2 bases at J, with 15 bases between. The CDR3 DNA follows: TGTGCCAGCAGCCCGAGACTCCAGGGGAACTATGGCTACACCTTC. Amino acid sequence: CASSPRLQGNYGYTF.